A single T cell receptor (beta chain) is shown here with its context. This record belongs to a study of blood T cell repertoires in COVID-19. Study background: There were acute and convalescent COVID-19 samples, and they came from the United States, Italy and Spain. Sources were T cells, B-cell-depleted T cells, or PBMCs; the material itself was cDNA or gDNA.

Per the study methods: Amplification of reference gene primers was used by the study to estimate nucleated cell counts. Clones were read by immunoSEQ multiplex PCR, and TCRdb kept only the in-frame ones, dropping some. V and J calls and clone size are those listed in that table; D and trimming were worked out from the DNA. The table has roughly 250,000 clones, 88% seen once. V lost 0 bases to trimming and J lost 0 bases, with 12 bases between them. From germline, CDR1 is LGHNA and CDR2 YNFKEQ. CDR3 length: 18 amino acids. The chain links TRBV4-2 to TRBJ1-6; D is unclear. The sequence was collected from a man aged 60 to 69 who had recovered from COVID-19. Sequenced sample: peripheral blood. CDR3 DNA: TGTGCCAGCAGCCAAGATCTCCCGTCGAGCTCCTATAATTCACCCCTCCACTTT. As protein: CASSQDLPSSSYNSPLHF.